This TCR beta chain was obtained from a study of graft-versus-host responses after intestinal transplantation. The CDR3 covers 13 residues. V lost 6 bases and J 0 bases, leaving 11 bases between the germline ends. Germline values: CDR1 SQVTM, CDR2 ANQGSEA. As concerns this clone: Its target is unknown.

TCRdb's copy holds only in-frame clones and misses some; the assay was immunoSEQ multiplex PCR. The sample lists 75,000 to 100,000 clones; 92% were seen once. The sequence was obtained from a human donor who received an intestinal transplant. Sequenced here: unstimulated CD4+ T cells sorted from spleen or lymph node cells, sampled before intestinal transplant. This chain connects TRBV29-1 to TRBJ1-1; TRBD1 might be the D (6 bases). The CDR3 here is CSVRGRMNTEAFF. The DNA of the CDR3 is TGCAGCGTGAGGGGGAGAATGAACACTGAAGCTTTCTTT.